One sample yielded the 2 T cell receptor beta chains listed below, sequenced in a study of blood T cells in healthy people across ages. PCR was performed a second time for about 7 to 12 cycles using a sample-barcoded 5' primer and a J-beta primer mix. A single record per CDR3 protein comes from TCRdb applying MiXCR to the 5' RACE reads. The table shows some 1.5 million distinct CDR3 sequences, with roughly 27% occurring only once. The material sequenced was blood. The receptors shown here come from a woman younger than 45 in good health.

V usage is TRBV28 and J usage is TRBJ1-4, with TRBD1 matching 9 bases. The trim removed 4 bases at V and 7 bases at J, leaving 7 bases unmatched. CDR1 and CDR2 from the germline V gene are MDHEN and SYDVKM. There are 15 residues in the CDR3. DNA for the CDR3: TGTGCCAGCAGTTCCCCGTCGGGACAGGGTGAAAAACTGTTTTTT. This encodes CASSSPSGQGEKLFF.

The V gene is TRBV3-1, the J gene TRBJ1-1; TRBD1 aligns across 7 bases. The CDR3 has 12 residues. Germline V gene lookup returns CDR1 LGHDT and CDR2 YNNKEL (reference sequence). Losses at the gene ends were 8 bases for V and 4 bases for J; bases not matched to a gene: 4. Here the CDR3 DNA reads TGTGCCAGCCAGCAGGGGGTCACTGAAGCTTTCTTT. Its translation: CASQQGVTEAFF. Full variable domain (remainder filled in from reference TRBV3-1 and TRBJ1-1): DTAVSQTPKYLVTQMGNDKSIKCEQNLGHDTMYWYKQDSKKFLKIMFSYNNKELIINETVPNRFSPKSPDKAHLNLHINSLELGDSAVYFCASQQGVTEAFFGQGTRLTVV.